One sample yielded the 4 T cell receptor beta chains listed below, sequenced in a study of blood T cell repertoires in COVID-19. Clones were sequenced by immunoSEQ multiplex PCR, and TCRdb holds only the in-frame ones, with some missing. Among hundreds of thousands of clones listed, 85% to 90% were seen once. Material: PBMCs or T cells enriched from blood (not recorded which). Receptor source: a woman aged 45-60 years who had recovered from COVID-19.

The chain joins TRBV7-8 to TRBJ2-5, with TRBD2 matching 7 bases. The V gene end was trimmed by 7 bases and the J gene end by 7 bases; junction bases not matched to a gene: 18. Germline V CDR1 and CDR2: SGHVS, FQNEAQ. The CDR3 is 16 amino acids. Here the CDR3 reads CASTPGLAGEIGTQYF. CDR3 bases: TGTGCCAGCACCCCTGGGCTTGCGGGGGAGATAGGGACCCAGTACTTC.

The V call is TRBV27, the J call TRBJ1-1, with a weak D call TRBD1 (5 bases). Trimming pared 6 bases from V and 6 bases from J, leaving 14 bases between. The CDR3 loop spans 13 amino acids. CDR1 is MNHEY and CDR2 is SMNVEV in the germline V gene (reference sequence). DNA for the CDR3: TGTGCCAGCAGCCCCGACTGGGGCGCTGAAGCTTTCTTT. Its translation: CASSPDWGAEAFF.

The table lists this clone with a few counts. V is TRBV6-1 and J is TRBJ2-3, with 14 bases fitting TRBD2. CDR1 is MNHNS and CDR2 is SASEGT in the germline V gene. V shed 4 bases, J shed 1 base, and the junction held 4 bases outside the gene matches. The CDR3 length is 17 residues. The CDR3 DNA is TGTGCCAGCAGTGCCAGGACTAGCGGGAGGCGCACAGATACGCAGTATTTT. Encoded protein: CASSARTSGRRTDTQYF.

The rearrangement uses TRBV28 and TRBJ1-1; perhaps TRBD1 as D (6 bases). CDR1 is MDHEN and CDR2 is SYDVKM in the germline V gene. The CDR3 is made up of 14 amino acids. V was cut by 10 bases and J by 5 bases, with 20 bases left in between. The CDR3 sequence: CAIFGTPGGTEAFF. The CDR3 DNA is TGTGCCATCTTTGGGACACCTGGGGGAACTGAAGCTTTCTTT.